A single sample is the source of the 19 T cell receptor beta chains below, sequenced in a study of human T cells and chemical hapten exposure. Time point reported: pre-sensitization, week 0. The treatment: therapeutic diphenylcyclopropenone sensitization with weekly scalp DPC. TCRdb recomputed calls from the RACE reads with MiXCR, one row per CDR3 protein. The sample has 60,000 to 70,000 distinct CDR3 sequences, 11% seen once. Here the sequenced sample was whole blood, taken in connection with sensitization to the hapten diphenylcyclopropenone (DPC). The receptors stem from a woman aged 50 to 65 with alopecia areata. Some clones in this sample may be carry-over from other donors' samples.

This rearrangement joins TRBV27 to TRBJ1-1; D remains unclear. Germline V CDR1 and CDR2: MNHEY, SMNVEV (reference sequence). The CDR3 is 13 amino acids. Deletions cut 6 bases from V and 0 bases from J, with 8 bases between. In nucleotides, the CDR3 is TGTGCCAGCAGCGACGGACTGAACACTGAAGCTTTCTTT. This encodes CASSDGLNTEAFF.

The chain uses TRBV29-1 and TRBJ2-5, with D uncertain. Per the germline V gene, CDR1 is SQVTM and CDR2 is ANQGSEA. V was shortened by 6 bases and J by 5 bases, with 7 bases between the two germline ends. There are 10 residues in the CDR3. The CDR3 DNA is TGCAGCGTCCTCGGGGAGACCCAGTACTTC. Protein product: CSVLGETQYF.

This clonotype was picked up a small number of times. The chain employs TRBV12-3 or TRBV12-4 and TRBJ2-7; TRBD2 might be the D (6 bases). Trimming stripped 10 bases from V and 4 bases from J, with 23 bases between. The CDR3 is made up of 15 amino acids. In DNA form, the CDR3 reads TGTGCCACCTGGAGGGCCGGGACCGGGGATTACGAGCAGTACTTC. Translated, it gives CATWRAGTGDYEQYF.

This clonotype was observed a few times. CDR3 sequence reads: CASNRQGALSGANVLTF. CDR3 DNA sequence: TGTGCCAGCAATCGACAGGGGGCGCTTTCTGGGGCCAACGTCCTGACTTTC. The rearrangement uses TRBV12-3 or TRBV12-4 and TRBJ2-6; TRBD1 matches at 10 bases. The CDR3 runs to 17 residues. Trimming removed 7 bases from V and 1 base from J; junction bases left unmatched: 7.

This chain uses TRBV5-1 with TRBJ2-7, with 8 bases identical to TRBD1. Germline V CDR1 and CDR2: SGHRS, YFSETQ. Trimming took 0 bases from V and 1 from J; bases not matched to a gene: 3. The CDR3 sequence is 15 residues long. CDR3: CASSLVGDRSYEQYF. As DNA, the CDR3 is TGCGCCAGCAGCTTGGTGGGGGACAGGTCCTACGAGCAGTACTTC.

Many counts were recorded for this clonotype. J is TRBJ2-7 and V is TRBV4-2, with 7 bases aligning to TRBD2. In germline, CDR1 is LGHNA, CDR2 YNFKEQ. The length of the CDR3 is 15 residues. J gave up 2 bases and V 1 base, and 5 bases lay outside the gene matches. CDR3 sequence: CASSQASGQTYEQYF. Here the CDR3 DNA reads TGTGCCAGCAGCCAAGCTAGCGGCCAAACCTACGAGCAGTACTTC.

This clonotype has at least ten counts. CDR3 DNA: TGTGCCAGCAGCGTAGGGATGAGCTCCTATAATTCACCCCTCCACTTT. Protein: CASSVGMSSYNSPLHF. This sequence joins TRBV9 and TRBJ1-6, with D hard to call. V lost 0 bases to trimming and J lost 0 bases, with 7 bases between them. Germline lookup yields CDR1 SGDLS and CDR2 YYNGEE. The CDR3 is 16 residues long.

This clonotype was detected ten times or more. The gene calls are TRBV4-3 and TRBJ1-1, with D uncertain. V was clipped by 1 base and J by 4 bases, with 7 bases between them. The CDR3 totals 13 residues. Germline CDR1 reads LGHNA; CDR2 reads YSLEER. The CDR3 spells CASSQVRGTEAFF. CDR3 sequence (DNA): TGCGCCAGCAGCCAAGTCCGAGGCACTGAAGCTTTCTTT.

The chain recombines TRBV3-1 with TRBJ2-1; D is possibly TRBD1 or TRBD2 (6 bases each). V was clipped by 4 bases and J by 6 bases, with 16 bases between them. Germline V gives CDR1 LGHDT, CDR2 YNNKEL (reference sequence). CDR3 length: 15 amino acids. The CDR3: CASSPWWGASNEQFF. CDR3 DNA sequence: TGTGCCAGCAGCCCTTGGTGGGGGGCAAGCAATGAGCAGTTCTTC.

This chain uses TRBV9 with TRBJ1-1, with D hard to call. Germline V lookup: CDR1 SGDLS, CDR2 YYNGEE. This CDR3 contains 14 residues. The V and J ends lost 4 bases and 3 bases respectively, with 13 bases between them. Here the CDR3 reads CASSPQGDHTEAFF. CDR3 nucleotides: TGTGCCAGCAGCCCCCAAGGAGATCACACTGAAGCTTTCTTT.

The sample holds many counts of this clonotype. V and J are TRBV29-1 and TRBJ2-3; D is unclear. The CDR3 covers 12 residues. Germline loops: CDR1 SQVTM, CDR2 ANQGSEA. The V end was cut by 1 base, the J end by 0 bases, with 2 bases between. The CDR3 here is CSVEGSTDTQYF. CDR3 DNA sequence: TGCAGCGTTGAAGGGAGCACAGATACGCAGTATTTT.

This clonotype was recorded many times. The genes are TRBV7-6 and TRBJ2-1; no clear D. Looked up from germline, CDR1 is SGHVS and CDR2 is FNYEAQ. The CDR3 loop spans 15 amino acids. V lost 5 bases and J 4 bases, leaving 15 bases between the germline ends. As DNA, the CDR3 is TGTGCCAGCAGCCCCGCGGCAGGCGCATACAATGAGCAGTTCTTC. Its translation: CASSPAAGAYNEQFF.

The sample holds many counts of this clonotype. This sequence joins TRBV2 and TRBJ1-1; TRBD1 might be the D (6 bases). Trimming shortened V by 6 bases and J by 6 bases, and 17 bases separated the two germline ends. The length of the CDR3 is 14 residues. Germline CDR1 SNHLY, CDR2 FYNNEI. CDR3 DNA: TGTGCCAGCAGACCCGGGGCGGGGGGCTCTGAAGCTTTCTTT. Translation: CASRPGAGGSEAFF. Together with reference TRBV2 and TRBJ1-1, the CDR3 gives the full variable domain: EPEVTQTPSHQVTQMGQEVILRCVPISNHLYFYWYRQILGQKVEFLVSFYNNEISEKSEIFDDQFSVERPDGSNFTLKIRSTKLEDSAMYFCASRPGAGGSEAFFGQGTRLTVV.

The chain recombines TRBV2 with TRBJ2-5, with D unclear. CDR1 is SNHLY and CDR2 is FYNNEI in the germline V gene. The CDR3 runs 13 residues. V shed 6 bases and J shed 5 bases, with 13 bases lying between them. The CDR3 region has the DNA TGTGCCAGCAGCGCCGGCGCCGAGGAGACCCAGTACTTC. Translating it yields CASSAGAEETQYF.

In this sample, this clonotype turned up many times. The V call is TRBV20-1, the J call TRBJ2-3; TRBD1 matches 7 bases. The V segment lost 0 bases and the J segment 1 base; nucleotides outside the gene matches: 4. Per germline, CDR1 DFQATT and CDR2 SNEGSKA (reference sequence). The CDR3 length is 15 residues. The CDR3 DNA reads as TGCAGTGCTAGAGATCCTGACAGGGGCACAGATACGCAGTATTTT. The encoded protein is CSARDPDRGTDTQYF.

This chain uses TRBV30 with TRBJ1-2; tentatively, D is TRBD1 (5 bases). Per germline, CDR1 GTSNPN and CDR2 SVGIG (reference sequence). V was clipped by 2 bases and J by 4 bases, with 17 bases between them. The CDR3 is made up of 15 amino acids. In DNA, the CDR3 is TGTGCCTGGAGTCAACAGGTCGCCTGGCCCTATGGCTACACCTTC. Encoded protein: CAWSQQVAWPYGYTF.

This clonotype was observed many times. This chain links TRBV28 with TRBJ2-7; D gene ambiguous. The germline V and J ends were trimmed by 7 bases and 12 bases, with 19 bases remaining between them. Germline-derived CDR1 and CDR2 are MDHEN and SYDVKM. This CDR3 has 12 amino acids. CDR3 sequence: CASTSPPATWYF. In DNA, the CDR3 is TGTGCCAGCACTTCACCTCCCGCGACGTGGTACTTC.

V and J are TRBV4-3 and TRBJ1-1; tentative D call: TRBD1 (6 bases). Looked up from germline, CDR1 is LGHNA and CDR2 is YSLEER. Deletions cut 0 bases from V and 6 bases from J, with 14 bases between. The CDR3 runs 15 residues. CDR3 amino acids: CASSQDRTDNSEAFF. CDR3 bases: TGCGCCAGCAGCCAAGACCGGACAGATAACTCTGAAGCTTTCTTT.

This clonotype was seen a few times. The chain has TRBV20-1 and TRBJ2-5; the D is unclear. The CDR3 spans 13 residues. Germline assignment: CDR1 DFQATT and CDR2 SNEGSKA (reference sequence). V lost 2 bases, J lost 4 bases, and 11 bases lay in between. Here the CDR3 reads CSARPTVLETQYF. In nucleotides, the CDR3 is TGCAGTGCTAGACCGACCGTCCTAGAGACCCAGTACTTC.